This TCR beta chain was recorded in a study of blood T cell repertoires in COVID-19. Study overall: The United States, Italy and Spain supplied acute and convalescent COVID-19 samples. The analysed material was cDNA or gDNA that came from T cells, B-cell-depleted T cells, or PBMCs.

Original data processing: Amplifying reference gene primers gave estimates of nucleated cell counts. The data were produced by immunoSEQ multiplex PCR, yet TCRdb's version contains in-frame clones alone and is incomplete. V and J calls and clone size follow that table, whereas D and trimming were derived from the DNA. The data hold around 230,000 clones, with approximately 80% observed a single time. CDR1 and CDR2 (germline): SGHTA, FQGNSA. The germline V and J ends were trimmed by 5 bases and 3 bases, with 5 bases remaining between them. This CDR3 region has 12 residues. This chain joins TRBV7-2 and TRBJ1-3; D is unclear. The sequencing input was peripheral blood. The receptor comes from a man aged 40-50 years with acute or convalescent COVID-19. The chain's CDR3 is CASSNNGNTIYF. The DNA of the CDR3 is TGTGCCAGCAGCAATAATGGAAACACCATATATTTT.